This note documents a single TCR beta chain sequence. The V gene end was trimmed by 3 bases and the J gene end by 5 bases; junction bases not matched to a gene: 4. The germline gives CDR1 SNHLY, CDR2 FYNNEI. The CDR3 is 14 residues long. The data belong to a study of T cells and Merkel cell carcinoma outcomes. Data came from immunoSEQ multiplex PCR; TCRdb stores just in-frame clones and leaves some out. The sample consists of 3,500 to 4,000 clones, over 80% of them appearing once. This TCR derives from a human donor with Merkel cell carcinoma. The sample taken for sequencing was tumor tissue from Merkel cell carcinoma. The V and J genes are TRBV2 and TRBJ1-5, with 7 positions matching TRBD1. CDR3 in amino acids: CASSEWQGDQPQHF. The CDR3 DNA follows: TGTGCCAGCAGTGAGTGGCAGGGGGATCAGCCCCAGCATTTT.